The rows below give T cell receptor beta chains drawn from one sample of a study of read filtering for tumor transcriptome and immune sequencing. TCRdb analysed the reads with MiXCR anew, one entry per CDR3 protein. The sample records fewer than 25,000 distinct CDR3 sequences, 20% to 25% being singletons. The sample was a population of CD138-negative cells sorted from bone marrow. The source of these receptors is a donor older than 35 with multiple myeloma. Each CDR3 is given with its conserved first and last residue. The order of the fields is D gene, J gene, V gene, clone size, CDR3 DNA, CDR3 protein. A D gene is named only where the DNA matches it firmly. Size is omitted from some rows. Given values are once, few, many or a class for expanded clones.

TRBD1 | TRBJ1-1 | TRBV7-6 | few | TGTGCCAGCAGCCGACAGGGGTACACTGAAGCTTTCTTT | CASSRQGYTEAFF
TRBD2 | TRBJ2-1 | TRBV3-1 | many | TGTGCCAGCAGCCAAAATAGCGGGGAGTACAATGAGCAGTTCTTC | CASSQNSGEYNEQFF
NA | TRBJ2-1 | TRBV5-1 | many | TGCGCCAGCAGCTTGGTGGCTACCAATGAGCAGTTCTTC | CASSLVATNEQFF
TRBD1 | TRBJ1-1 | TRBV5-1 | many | TGCGCCAGCTCCGATCCTGGACAGGCGAACACTGAAGCTTTCTTT | CASSDPGQANTEAFF
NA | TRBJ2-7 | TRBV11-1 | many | TGTGCCAGCAGCTTTCCCTCTGGTAGCGAGCAGTACTTC | CASSFPSGSEQYF
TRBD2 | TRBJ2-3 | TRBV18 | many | TGTGCCAGCTCACCACCGGGACTAGCTTCTAGCACAGATACGCAGTATTTT | CASSPPGLASSTDTQYF
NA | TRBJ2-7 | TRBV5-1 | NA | TGCGCCAACAGCGGAATCTCCTACAAGCAGTACTTC | CANSGISYKQYF
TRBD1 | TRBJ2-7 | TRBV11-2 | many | TGTGCCAGCAGCTTTGGGACAGGGGTCGAGCAGTACTTC | CASSFGTGVEQYF
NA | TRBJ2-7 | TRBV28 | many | TGTGCCAGCAGTTTCGTAAGGGTTCTCAGCTCCTACGAGCAGTACTTC | CASSFVRVLSSYEQYF
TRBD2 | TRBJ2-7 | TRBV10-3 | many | TGTGCCATCAGTGACGGCGGGAGGGCTTACGAGCAGTACTTC | CAISDGGRAYEQYF
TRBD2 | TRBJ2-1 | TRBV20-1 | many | TGCAGTGCTAGCCTCGGGGCTAGCGGGAGGGTACTGGGTGAGCAGTTCTTC | CSASLGASGRVLGEQFF
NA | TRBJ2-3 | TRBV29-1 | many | TGCAGCGCTCCTCAGGTTGGGACAGATACGCAGTATTTT | CSAPQVGTDTQYF
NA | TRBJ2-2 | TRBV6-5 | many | TGTGCCAGCAGTTACACTCTAACTCCGCGGGCGAGGGGGAACACCGGGGAGCTGTTTTTT | CASSYTLTPRARGNTGELFF
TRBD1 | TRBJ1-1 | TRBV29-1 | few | TGCAGCGTTGAAGTTGACAGGGCAGCTTTCTTT | CSVEVDRAAFF
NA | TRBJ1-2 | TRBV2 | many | TGTGCCAGCAGCAACACAGGCATCTATGGCTACACCTTC | CASSNTGIYGYTF
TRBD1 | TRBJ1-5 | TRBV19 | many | TGTGCCAGTAGTACCCGAGACAGGGGGACCAATCAGCCCCAGCATTTT | CASSTRDRGTNQPQHF
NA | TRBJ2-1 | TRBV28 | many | TGTGCCAGCAGTTTAAGGCTAGTCGGTGGCAATGAGCAGTTCTTC | CASSLRLVGGNEQFF
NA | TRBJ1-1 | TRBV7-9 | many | TGTGCCAGCAGCTTAGATGCGGGGGGGCAGAACACTGAAGCTTTCTTT | CASSLDAGGQNTEAFF
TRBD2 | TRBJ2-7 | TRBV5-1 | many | TGCGCCAGCAGCTGGGGACTAAGCTCCGAGCAGTACTTC | CASSWGLSSEQYF
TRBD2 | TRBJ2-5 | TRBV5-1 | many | TGCGCCAGCAGCTTTTCAGGACTAGCGGGAGCTGGGGAGACCCAGTACTTC | CASSFSGLAGAGETQYF
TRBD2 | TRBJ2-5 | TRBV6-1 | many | TGTGCCAGCAGTGGACTAGCCAGGCAAGAGACCCAGTACTTC | CASSGLARQETQYF
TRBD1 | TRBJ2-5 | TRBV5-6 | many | TGTGCCAGCAGCCGACAGGGAGCTCAAGAGACCCAGTACTTC | CASSRQGAQETQYF
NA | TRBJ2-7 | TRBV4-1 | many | TGCGCCAGCAGCCAAGATCGTGGGCCAACCTACGAGCAGTACTTC | CASSQDRGPTYEQYF
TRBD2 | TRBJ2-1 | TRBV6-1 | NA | TGTGCCAGCAGACAAATAGCGGGAGCGGTCCCATACAATGAGCAGTTCTTC | CASRQIAGAVPYNEQFF
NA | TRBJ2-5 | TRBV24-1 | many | TGTGCCACCTCGGAACAAAGAGGCTTGTCGGGGCTCGAGACCCAGTACTTC | CATSEQRGLSGLETQYF
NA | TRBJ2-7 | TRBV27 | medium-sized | TGTGCCAGCAGTTTAGACGGGCTGGTTACTGACGAGCAGTACTTC | CASSLDGLVTDEQYF
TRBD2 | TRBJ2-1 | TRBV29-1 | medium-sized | TGCAGCGTTGACCTAGCGGGAGAGTTGGATGAGCAGTTCTTC | CSVDLAGELDEQFF
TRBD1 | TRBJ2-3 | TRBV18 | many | TGTGCCAGCTCACCTAAGGACAGGGGGTCGTTTACGCAGTATTTT | CASSPKDRGSFTQYF
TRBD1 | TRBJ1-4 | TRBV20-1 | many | TGCAGTGCTACTACAGGGGGGGGTTTTACTAATGAAAAACTGTTTTTT | CSATTGGGFTNEKLFF